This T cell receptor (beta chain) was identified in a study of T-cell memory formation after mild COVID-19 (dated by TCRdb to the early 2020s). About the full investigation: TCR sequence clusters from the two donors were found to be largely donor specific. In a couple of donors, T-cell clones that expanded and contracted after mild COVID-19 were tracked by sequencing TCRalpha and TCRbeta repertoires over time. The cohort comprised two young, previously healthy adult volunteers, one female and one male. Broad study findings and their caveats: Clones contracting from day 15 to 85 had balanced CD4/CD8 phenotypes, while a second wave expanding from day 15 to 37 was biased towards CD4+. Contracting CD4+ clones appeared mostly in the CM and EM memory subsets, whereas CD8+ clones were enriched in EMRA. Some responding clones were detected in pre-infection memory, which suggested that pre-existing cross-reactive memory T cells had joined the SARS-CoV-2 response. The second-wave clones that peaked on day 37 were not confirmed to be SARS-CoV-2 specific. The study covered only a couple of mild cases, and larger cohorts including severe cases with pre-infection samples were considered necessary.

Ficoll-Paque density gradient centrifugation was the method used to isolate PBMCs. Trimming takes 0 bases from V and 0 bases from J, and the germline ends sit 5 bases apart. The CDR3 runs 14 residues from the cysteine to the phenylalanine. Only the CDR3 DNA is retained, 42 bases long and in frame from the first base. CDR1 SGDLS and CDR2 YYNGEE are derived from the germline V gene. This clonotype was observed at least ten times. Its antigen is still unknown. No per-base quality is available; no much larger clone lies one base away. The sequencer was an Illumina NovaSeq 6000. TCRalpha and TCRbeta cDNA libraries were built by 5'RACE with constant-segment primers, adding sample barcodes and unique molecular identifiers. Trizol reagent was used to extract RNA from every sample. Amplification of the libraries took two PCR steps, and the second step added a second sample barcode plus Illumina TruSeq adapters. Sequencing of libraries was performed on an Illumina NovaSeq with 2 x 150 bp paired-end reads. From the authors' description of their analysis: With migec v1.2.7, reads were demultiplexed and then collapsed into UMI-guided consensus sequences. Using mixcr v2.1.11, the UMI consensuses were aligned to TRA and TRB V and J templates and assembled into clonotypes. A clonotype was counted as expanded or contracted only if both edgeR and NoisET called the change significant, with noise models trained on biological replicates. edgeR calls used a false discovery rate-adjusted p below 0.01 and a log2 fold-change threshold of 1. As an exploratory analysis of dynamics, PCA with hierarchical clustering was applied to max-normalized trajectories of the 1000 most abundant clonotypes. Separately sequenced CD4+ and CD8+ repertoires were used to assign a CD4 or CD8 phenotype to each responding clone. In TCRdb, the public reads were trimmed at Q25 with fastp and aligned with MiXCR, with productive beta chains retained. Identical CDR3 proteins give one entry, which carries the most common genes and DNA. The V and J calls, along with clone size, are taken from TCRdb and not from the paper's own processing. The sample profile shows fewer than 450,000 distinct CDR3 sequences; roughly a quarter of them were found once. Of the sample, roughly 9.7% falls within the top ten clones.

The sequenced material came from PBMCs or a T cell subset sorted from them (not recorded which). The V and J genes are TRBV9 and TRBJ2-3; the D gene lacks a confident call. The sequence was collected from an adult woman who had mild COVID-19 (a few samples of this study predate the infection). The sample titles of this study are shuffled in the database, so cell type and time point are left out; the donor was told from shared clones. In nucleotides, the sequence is TGTGCCAGCAGCGTAGGAGGCAGCACAGATACGCAGTATTTT. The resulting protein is CASSVGGSTDTQYF.